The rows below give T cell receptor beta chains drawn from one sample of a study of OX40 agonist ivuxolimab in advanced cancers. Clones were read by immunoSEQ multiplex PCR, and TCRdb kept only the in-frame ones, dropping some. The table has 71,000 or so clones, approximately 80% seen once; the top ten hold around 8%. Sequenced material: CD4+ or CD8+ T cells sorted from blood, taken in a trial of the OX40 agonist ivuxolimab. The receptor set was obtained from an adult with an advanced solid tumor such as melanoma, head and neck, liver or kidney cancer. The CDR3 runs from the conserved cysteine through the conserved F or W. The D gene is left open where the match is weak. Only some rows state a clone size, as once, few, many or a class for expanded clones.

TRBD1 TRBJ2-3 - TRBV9 TGTGCCAGCAGCGGGGGGCCAGACAGGGTGGTAGATACGCAGTATTTT CASSGGPDRVVDTQYF
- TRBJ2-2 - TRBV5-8 TGTGCCAGCAACCGACAGTTTTCCGGGGAGCTGTTTTTT CASNRQFSGELFF
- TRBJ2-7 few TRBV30 TGTGCCTGGGCAGGCCGAGGGTACGAGCAGTACTTC CAWAGRGYEQYF
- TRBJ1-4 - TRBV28 TGTGCCAGCGGAACCTACACAGAAAAACTGTTTTTT CASGTYTEKLFF
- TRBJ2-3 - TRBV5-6 TGTGCCAGCAGCCTCCCCGGGGGAGATACGCAGTATTTT CASSLPGGDTQYF
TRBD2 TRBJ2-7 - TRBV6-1 TGTGCCAGCAGTGAAGCCGGGACTAGCGGGAGTACCGCCTCCTACGAGCAGTACTTC CASSEAGTSGSTASYEQYF
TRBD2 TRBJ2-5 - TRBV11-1 TGTGCCAGCAGCTCTGGGAGGACTAGCTTCCAAGAGACCCAGTACTTC CASSSGRTSFQETQYF
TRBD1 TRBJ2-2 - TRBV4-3 TGCGCCAGCAGCCTTCAGGGGGCCACCGGGGAGCTGTTTTTT CASSLQGATGELFF
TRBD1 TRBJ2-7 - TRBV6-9 TGTGCCAGCAGTCCCCCCCTGGGACAGGGCACCTACGAGCAGTACTTC CASSPPLGQGTYEQYF
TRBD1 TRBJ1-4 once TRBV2 TGTGCCAGCAGTGATACAGGGGGCCCAACTAATGAAAAACTGTTTTTT CASSDTGGPTNEKLFF
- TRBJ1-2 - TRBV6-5 TGTGCCAGCAGTTCTCCCGGGACGCCAAGCTACACCTTC CASSSPGTPSYTF
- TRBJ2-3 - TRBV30 TGTGCCTGGAGTGGGAAGGGAAGCACAGATACGCAGTATTTT CAWSGKGSTDTQYF
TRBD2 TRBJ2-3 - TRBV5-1 TGCGCCAGCAGACTAGCGAGCTTCACAGATACGCAGTATTTT CASRLASFTDTQYF
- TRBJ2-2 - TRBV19 TGTGCCAGTAGGACTATGAGGCAGAAGAACACCGGGGAGCTGTTTTTT CASRTMRQKNTGELFF
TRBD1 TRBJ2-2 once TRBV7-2 TGTGCCAGCAGCTTAAGGGACAGGGAGTCCGGGGAGCTGTTTTTT CASSLRDRESGELFF
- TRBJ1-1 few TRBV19 TGTGCCACTAAGACCGGGCCAAGCAGCACTGAAGCTTTCTTT CATKTGPSSTEAFF
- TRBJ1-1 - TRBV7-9 TGTGCCAGCAGCTTAAAGGGTGAAGCTTTCTTT CASSLKGEAFF